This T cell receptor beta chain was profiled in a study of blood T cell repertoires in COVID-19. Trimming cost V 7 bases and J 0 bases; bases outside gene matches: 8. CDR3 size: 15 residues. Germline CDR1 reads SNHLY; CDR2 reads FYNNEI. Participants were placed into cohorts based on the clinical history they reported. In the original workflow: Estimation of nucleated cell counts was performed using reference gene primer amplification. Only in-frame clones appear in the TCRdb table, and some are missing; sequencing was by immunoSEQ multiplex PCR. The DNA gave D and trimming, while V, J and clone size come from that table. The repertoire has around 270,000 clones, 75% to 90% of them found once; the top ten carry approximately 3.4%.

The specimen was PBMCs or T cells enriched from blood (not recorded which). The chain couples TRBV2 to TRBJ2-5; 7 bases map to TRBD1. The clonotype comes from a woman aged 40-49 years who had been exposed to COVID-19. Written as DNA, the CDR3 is TGTGCCAGCACCGACAGGGAAGGATACCAAGAGACCCAGTACTTC. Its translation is CASTDREGYQETQYF.